This entry lists 2 T cell receptor beta chains sequenced from one sample in a study of a mutant IDH1 vaccine in newly diagnosed glioma. Specified time point: week 5, during vaccination. A single vaccine dose contained 300 ug of mutant IDH1 20-mer peptide, and topical imiquimod was used with it. Their recognized antigens are unknown. Here immunoSEQ multiplex PCR was the method, and the copy in TCRdb shows in-frame clones only, minus some. The repertoire holds tens of thousands of clones, approximately 80% seen once, with approximately 2.8% in the top ten. The source material was PBMCs, sampled from a glioma patient whose treatment included an IDH1 peptide vaccine. These receptors originate from a woman between 18 and 29 years old with glioma. Some clones in this sample may be carry-over from other donors' samples.

The chain couples TRBV19 to TRBJ1-5; perhaps TRBD1 as D (5 bases). CDR3 size: 15 residues. V dropped 3 bases and J dropped 6 bases, with 15 bases sitting between them. Looked up from germline, CDR1 is LNHDA and CDR2 is SQIVND (reference sequence). This chain's CDR3 is CASSMGGYGSQPQHF. Written as DNA, the CDR3 is TGTGCCAGTAGTATGGGGGGTTACGGGTCTCAGCCCCAGCATTTT.

V usage is TRBV7-8 and J usage is TRBJ2-7; TRBD1 might be the D (5 bases). Between the trimmed V and J ends, which lost 2 bases and 6 bases, there was a span of 14 bases. This CDR3 contains 14 residues. Germline values: CDR1 SGHVS, CDR2 FQNEAQ. CDR3: CASSLLGAYREQYF. The DNA for the CDR3 is TGTGCCAGCAGCTTACTAGGGGCCTATCGCGAGCAGTACTTC.